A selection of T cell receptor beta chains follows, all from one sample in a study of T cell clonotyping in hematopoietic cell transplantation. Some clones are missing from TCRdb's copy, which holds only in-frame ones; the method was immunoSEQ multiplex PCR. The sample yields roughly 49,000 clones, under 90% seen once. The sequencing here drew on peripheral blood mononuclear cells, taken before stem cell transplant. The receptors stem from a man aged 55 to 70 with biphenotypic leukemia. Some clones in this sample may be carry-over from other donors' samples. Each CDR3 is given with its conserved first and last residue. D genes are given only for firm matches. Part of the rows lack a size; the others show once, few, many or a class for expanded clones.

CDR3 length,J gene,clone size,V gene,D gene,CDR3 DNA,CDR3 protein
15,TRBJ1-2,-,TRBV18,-,TGTGCCAGCTCACCACTTGACACGAGAGGTCATGGCTACACCTTC,CASSPLDTRGHGYTF
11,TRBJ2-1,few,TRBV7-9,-,TGTGCCAGCAGCCCCTCCAGCGAGCAGTTCTTC,CASSPSSEQFF
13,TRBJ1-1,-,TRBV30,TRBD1,TGTGCCTGGAGTGTAGGGGCAGGGGGAGTGTCTTTCTTT,CAWSVGAGGVSFF
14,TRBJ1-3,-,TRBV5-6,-,TGTGCCAGCGGCTTGGACGGTGTTGGAAACACCATATATTTT,CASGLDGVGNTIYF
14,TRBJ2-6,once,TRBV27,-,TGTGCCAGCAGTTTATCTTATGGGGCCAACGTCCTGACTTTC,CASSLSYGANVLTF
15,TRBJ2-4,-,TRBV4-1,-,TGCGCCAGCAGCCAGGCGGGTGTAGCCAAAAACATTCAGTACTTC,CASSQAGVAKNIQYF
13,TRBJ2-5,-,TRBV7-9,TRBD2,TGTGCCAGCAGCTTCGCGGGAGGAGAGACCCAGTACTTC,CASSFAGGETQYF
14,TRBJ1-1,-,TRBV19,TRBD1,TGTGCCAGTAGTAAGGGACAGACGAACACTGAAGCTTTCTTT,CASSKGQTNTEAFF
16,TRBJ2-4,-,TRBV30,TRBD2,TGTGCCTGGAGTGTGGGGGGGGGAGGATCCAAAAACATTCAGTACTTC,CAWSVGGGGSKNIQYF
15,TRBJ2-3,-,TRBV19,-,TGTGCCAGTAGTATCGATAGCGGACCAAGGAATACGCAGTATTTT,CASSIDSGPRNTQYF
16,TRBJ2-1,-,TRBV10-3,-,TGTGCCATCAGGGGGTTTAAGCCGGGCACGGGGGATGAGCAGTTCTTC,CAIRGFKPGTGDEQFF
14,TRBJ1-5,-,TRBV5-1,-,TGCGCCAGCAGCACAGAACCAGAAGGTCAGCCCCAGCATTTT,CASSTEPEGQPQHF
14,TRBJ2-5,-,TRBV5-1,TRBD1,TGCGCCAGCAGCTTGGGGGACAGGGGGGAGACCCAGTACTTC,CASSLGDRGETQYF
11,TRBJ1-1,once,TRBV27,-,TGTGCCAGAGGGGCCAAGGGGAGCGCTTTCTTT,CARGAKGSAFF
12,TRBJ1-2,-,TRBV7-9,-,TGTGCCAGCAGCAAGAGCGGGGATGGCTACACCTTC,CASSKSGDGYTF
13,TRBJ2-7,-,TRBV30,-,TGTGCCTGGAGTTCACTAGCAGGCTACGAGCAGTACTTC,CAWSSLAGYEQYF
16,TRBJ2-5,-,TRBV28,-,TGTGCCAGCAGTTTAATTGGTGACACAGAAAGAGAGACCCAGTACTTC,CASSLIGDTERETQYF
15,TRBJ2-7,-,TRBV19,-,TGTGCCAGTAGTACTGGACACCGTGCGGCCTACGAGCAGTACTTC,CASSTGHRAAYEQYF
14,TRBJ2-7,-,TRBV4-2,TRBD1,TGTGCCAGCAGCCCTCCGGGACAGGGAGCCAAGCAGTACTTC,CASSPPGQGAKQYF
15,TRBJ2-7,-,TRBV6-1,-,TGTGCCAGCAGTGCCGATCCCAACGTTCCCAACGAGCAGTACTTC,CASSADPNVPNEQYF
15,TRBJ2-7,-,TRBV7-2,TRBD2,TGTGCCAGCAGCTTAGGGGGCGGGAGAGGGTACGAGCAGTACTTC,CASSLGGGRGYEQYF
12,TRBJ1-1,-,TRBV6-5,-,TGTGCCAGCAGGGGCCCGACCCCCGAAGCTTTCTTT,CASRGPTPEAFF
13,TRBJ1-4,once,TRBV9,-,TGTGCCAGCAGCCCGTCGGGGTGGGGAAAACTGTTTTTT,CASSPSGWGKLFF
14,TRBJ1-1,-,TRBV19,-,TGTGCCAGTAGGGCAGGGTCAACGAACACTGAAGCTTTCTTT,CASRAGSTNTEAFF
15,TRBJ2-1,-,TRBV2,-,TGTGCCAGCAGATATGGGGGAGCAGCCTACAATGAGCAGTTCTTC,CASRYGGAAYNEQFF
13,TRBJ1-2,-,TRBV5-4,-,TGTGCCAGCAGCTTGGGGCAGATCTATGGCTACACCTTC,CASSLGQIYGYTF
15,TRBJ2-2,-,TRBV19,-,TGTGCCAGCTTAGCAGGGATCGCGAACACCGGGGAGCTGTTTTTT,CASLAGIANTGELFF
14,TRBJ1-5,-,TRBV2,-,TGTGCCAGCAGTGTTAGGTATAGCAATCAGCCCCAGCATTTT,CASSVRYSNQPQHF
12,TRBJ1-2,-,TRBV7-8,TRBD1,TGTGCCAGCAGCCCAGACAGGGTCGGCTACACCTTC,CASSPDRVGYTF
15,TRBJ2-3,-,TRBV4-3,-,TGCGCCAGCAGCCAAGACGGGGCGTTGCGAGATACGCAGTATTTT,CASSQDGALRDTQYF
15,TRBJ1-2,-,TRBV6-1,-,TGTGCCAGCAGTGAATATTGGGGAAGGGACTATGGCTACACCTTC,CASSEYWGRDYGYTF